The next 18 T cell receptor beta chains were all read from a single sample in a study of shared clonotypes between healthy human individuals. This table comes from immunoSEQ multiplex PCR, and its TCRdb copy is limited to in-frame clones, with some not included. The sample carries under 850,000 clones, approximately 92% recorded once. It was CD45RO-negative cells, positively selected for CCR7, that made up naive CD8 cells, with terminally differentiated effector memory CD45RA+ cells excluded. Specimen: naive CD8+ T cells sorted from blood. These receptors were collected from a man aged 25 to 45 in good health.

The CDR3 nucleotides are TGTGCCAGCAGTGAAACCCCGTCCCTAGCGGGAGGAGCGGGCGAGCAGTACTTC. Its translation is CASSETPSLAGGAGEQYF. The chain is built from TRBV2 and TRBJ2-7, with 11 bases aligning to TRBD2. The germline V gene has CDR1 SNHLY and CDR2 FYNNEI. V lost 2 bases and J lost 6; bases outside the gene matches: 15. This CDR3 region has 18 residues.

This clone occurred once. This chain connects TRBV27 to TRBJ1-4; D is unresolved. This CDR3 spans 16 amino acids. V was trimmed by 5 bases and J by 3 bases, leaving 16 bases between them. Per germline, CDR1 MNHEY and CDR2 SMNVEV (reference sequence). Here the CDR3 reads CASSPSVADPNEKLFF. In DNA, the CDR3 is TGTGCCAGCAGTCCCTCCGTTGCGGACCCTAATGAAAAACTGTTTTTT.

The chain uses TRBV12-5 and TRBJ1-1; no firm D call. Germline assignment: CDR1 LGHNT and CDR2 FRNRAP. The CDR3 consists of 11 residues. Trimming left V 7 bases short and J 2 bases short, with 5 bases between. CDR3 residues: CASVGNTEAFF. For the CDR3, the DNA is TGTGCTAGTGTAGGCAACACTGAAGCTTTCTTT.

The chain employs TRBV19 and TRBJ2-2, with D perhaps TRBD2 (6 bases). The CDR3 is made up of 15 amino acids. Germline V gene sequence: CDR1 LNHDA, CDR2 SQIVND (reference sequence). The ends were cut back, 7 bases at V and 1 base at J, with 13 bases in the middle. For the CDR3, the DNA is TGTGCCAGTATTCGGGACTCGCTGAACACCGGGGAGCTGTTTTTT. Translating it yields CASIRDSLNTGELFF. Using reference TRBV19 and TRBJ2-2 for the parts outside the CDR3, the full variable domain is DGGITQSPKYLFRKEGQNVTLSCEQNLNHDAMYWYRQDPGQGLRLIYYSQIVNDFQKGDIAEGYSVSREKKESFPLTVTSAQKNPTAFYLCASIRDSLNTGELFFGEGSRLTVL.

Here the CDR3 reads CASSSPGSSYEQYF. In DNA form, the CDR3 reads TGTGCCAGCAGCTCGCCGGGGAGCTCCTACGAGCAGTACTTC. The chain links TRBV4-2 to TRBJ2-7; TRBD2 is a possible D gene (5 bases). The CDR3 is 14 amino acids. Trimming removed 5 bases at V and 0 bases at J, with 11 bases between. Germline CDR1 and CDR2: LGHNA and YNFKEQ.

The CDR3 is CASSSGFLGTPDTGELFF. The CDR3 nucleotides are TGCGCCAGCAGCTCGGGGTTTTTAGGGACCCCTGACACCGGGGAGCTGTTTTTT. The chain uses TRBV4-1 and TRBJ2-2; the D gene could be TRBD1 or TRBD2 (5 bases each). Trimming took off 5 bases at V and 3 bases at J, with 22 bases between the two ends. The CDR3 is 18 amino acids. Germline V gene lookup returns CDR1 MGHRA and CDR2 YSYEKL.

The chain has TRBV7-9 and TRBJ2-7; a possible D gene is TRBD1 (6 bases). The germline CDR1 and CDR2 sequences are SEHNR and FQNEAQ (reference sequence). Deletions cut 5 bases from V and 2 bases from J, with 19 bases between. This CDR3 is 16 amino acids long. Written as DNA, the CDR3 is TGTGCCAGCAGCCCCCATCCGACAGGCAAGGCCTACGAGCAGTACTTC. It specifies CASSPHPTGKAYEQYF.

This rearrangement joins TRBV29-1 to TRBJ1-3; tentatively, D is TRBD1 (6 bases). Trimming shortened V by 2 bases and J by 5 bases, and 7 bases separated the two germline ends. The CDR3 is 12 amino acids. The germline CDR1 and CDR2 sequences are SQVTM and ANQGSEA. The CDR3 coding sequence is TGCAGCGTTGAAACAGGGAGAAACACCATATATTTT. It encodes CSVETGRNTIYF.

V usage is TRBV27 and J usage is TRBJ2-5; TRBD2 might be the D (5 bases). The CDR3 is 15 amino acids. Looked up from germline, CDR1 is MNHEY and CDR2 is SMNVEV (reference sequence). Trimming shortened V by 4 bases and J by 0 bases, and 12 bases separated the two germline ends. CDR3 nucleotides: TGTGCCAGCAGTTGGGTGGGAGCGCACCAAGAGACCCAGTACTTC. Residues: CASSWVGAHQETQYF.

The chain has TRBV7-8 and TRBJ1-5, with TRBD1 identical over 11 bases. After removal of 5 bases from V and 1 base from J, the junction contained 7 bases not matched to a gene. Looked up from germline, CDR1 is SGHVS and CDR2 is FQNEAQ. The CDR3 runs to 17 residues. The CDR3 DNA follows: TGTGCCAGCAGCGGGGACAGGGGGTTGCGGAGCAATCAGCCCCAGCATTTT. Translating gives CASSGDRGLRSNQPQHF.

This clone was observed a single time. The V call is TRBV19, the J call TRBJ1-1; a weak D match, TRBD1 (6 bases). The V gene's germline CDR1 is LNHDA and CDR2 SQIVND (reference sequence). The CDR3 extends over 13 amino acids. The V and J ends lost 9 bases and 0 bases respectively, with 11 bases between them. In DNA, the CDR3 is TGTGCCAGCATAGGACAGATGAACACTGAAGCTTTCTTT. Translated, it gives CASIGQMNTEAFF.

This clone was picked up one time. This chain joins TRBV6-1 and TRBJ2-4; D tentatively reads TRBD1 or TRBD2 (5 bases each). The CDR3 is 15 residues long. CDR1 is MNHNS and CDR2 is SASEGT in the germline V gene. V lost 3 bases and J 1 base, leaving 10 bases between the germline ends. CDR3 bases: TGTGCCAGCAGTGACGGCAGGGAGGCCAAAAACATTCAGTACTTC. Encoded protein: CASSDGREAKNIQYF.

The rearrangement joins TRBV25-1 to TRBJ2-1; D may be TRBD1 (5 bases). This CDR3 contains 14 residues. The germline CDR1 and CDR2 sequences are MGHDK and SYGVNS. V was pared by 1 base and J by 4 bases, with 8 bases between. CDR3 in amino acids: CASSESTAYNEQFF. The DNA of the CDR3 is TGTGCCAGCAGTGAATCGACAGCGTACAATGAGCAGTTCTTC. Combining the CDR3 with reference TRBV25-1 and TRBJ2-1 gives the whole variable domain EADIYQTPRYLVIGTGKKITLECSQTMGHDKMYWYQQDPGMELHLIHYSYGVNSTEKGDLSSESTVSRIRTEHFPLTLESARPSHTSQYLCASSESTAYNEQFFGPGTRLTVL.

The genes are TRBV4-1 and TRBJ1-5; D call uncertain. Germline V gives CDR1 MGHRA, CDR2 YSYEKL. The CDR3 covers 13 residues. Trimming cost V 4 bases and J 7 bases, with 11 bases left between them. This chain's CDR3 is CASSPPERQPQHF. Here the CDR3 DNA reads TGCGCCAGCAGCCCGCCGGAGAGACAGCCCCAGCATTTT.

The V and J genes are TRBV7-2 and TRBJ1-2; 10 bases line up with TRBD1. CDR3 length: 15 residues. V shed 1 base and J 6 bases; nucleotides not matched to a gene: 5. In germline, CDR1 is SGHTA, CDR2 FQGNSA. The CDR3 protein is CASSLGVGTGDGYTF. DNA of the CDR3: TGTGCCAGCAGCTTAGGGGTGGGGACAGGGGATGGCTACACCTTC.

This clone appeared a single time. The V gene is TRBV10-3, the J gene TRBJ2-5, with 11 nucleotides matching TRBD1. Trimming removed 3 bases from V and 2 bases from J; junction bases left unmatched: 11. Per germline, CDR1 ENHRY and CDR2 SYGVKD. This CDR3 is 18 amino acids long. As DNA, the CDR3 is TGTGCCATCAGTGAATGGGGACAGGGGGGGGCACAACAAGAGACCCAGTACTTC. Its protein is CAISEWGQGGAQQETQYF.

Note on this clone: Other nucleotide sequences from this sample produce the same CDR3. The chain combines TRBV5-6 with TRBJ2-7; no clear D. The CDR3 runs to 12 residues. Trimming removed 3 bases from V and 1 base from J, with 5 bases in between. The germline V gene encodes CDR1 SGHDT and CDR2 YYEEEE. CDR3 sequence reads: CASSSSSYEQYF. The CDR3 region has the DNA TGTGCCAGCAGCTCGAGTTCCTACGAGCAGTACTTC.

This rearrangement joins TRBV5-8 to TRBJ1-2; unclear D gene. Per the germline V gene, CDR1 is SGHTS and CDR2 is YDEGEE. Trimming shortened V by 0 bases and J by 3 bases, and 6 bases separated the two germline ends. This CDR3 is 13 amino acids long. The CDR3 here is CASSLAAYYGYTF. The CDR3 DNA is TGTGCCAGCAGCTTGGCGGCGTACTATGGCTACACCTTC. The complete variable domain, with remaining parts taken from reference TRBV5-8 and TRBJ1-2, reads EAGVTQSPTHLIKTRGQQATLRCSPISGHTSVYWYQQALGLGLQFLLWYDEGEERNRGNFPPRFSGRQFPNYSSELNVNALELEDSALYLCASSLAAYYGYTFGSGTRLTVV.